One T cell receptor (beta chain) is described in this entry. The antigen remains undetermined. This record belongs to a study of identical twins. Study-level findings and limits: While abundant cord blood beta clonotypes carried fewer insertions, memory repertoires showed no such pattern.

TCRdb reprocessed the 5' RACE reads via MiXCR and lists one record per CDR3 protein. The sample includes hundreds of thousands of distinct CDR3 sequences, about 7.5% of them seen just once. Per germline, CDR1 LGHDT and CDR2 YNNKEL (reference sequence). V lost 0 bases and J lost 2, with 19 bases in between. The CDR3 runs 18 residues. The same data also contributed to another study, on yellow fever vaccine responses in identical twins.

This sequence joins TRBV3-1 and TRBJ1-2, with D unclear. The sequencing input was CD8+ T cells sorted from blood. This sequence originates from a woman in her late teens or twenties in good health. This CDR3 is CASSQDPSIRHGNYGYTF. The DNA of the CDR3 is TGTGCCAGCAGCCAAGATCCGTCTATCAGGCACGGAAACTATGGCTACACCTTC.